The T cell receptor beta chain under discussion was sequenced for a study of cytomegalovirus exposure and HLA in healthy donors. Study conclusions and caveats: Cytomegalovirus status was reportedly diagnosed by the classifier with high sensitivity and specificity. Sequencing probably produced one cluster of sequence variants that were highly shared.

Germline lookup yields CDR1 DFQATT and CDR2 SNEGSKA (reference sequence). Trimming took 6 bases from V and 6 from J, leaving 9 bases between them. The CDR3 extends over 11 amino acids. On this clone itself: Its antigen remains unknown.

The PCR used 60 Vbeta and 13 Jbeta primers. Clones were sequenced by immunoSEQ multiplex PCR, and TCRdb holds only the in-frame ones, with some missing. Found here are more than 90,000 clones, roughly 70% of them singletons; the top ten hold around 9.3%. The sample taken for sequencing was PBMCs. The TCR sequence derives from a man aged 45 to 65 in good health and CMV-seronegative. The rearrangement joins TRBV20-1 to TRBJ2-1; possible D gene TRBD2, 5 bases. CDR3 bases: TGCAGTGCCCGGAGGCTCAATGAGCAGTTCTTC. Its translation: CSARRLNEQFF.